The 31 T cell receptor beta chains presented below share a single source sample, sequenced in a study of identical twins. MiXCR, run by TCRdb on the 5' RACE reads, gives a single entry per CDR3 protein. The repertoire holds over 600,000 distinct CDR3 sequences, with approximately 21% as singletons. The same sample was also studied in work on T cells expressing NK-cell markers.

Material: PBMCs. These receptors all come from a woman younger than 35 in good health.

A few counts support this clonotype. The rearrangement uses TRBV20-1 and TRBJ2-5; the match to TRBD2 covers 9 bases. The V and J ends lost 0 bases and 7 bases, in that order; junction bases with no gene match: 15. The germline V gene has CDR1 DFQATT and CDR2 SNEGSKA (reference sequence). CDR3 length: 17 amino acids. The CDR3 bases are TGCAGTGCTAGAGATAGAAGCGGGAGGTTCCGGGATTGGACCCAGTACTTC. Its translation: CSARDRSGRFRDWTQYF.

A few counts support this clonotype. The rearrangement links TRBV5-5 to TRBJ1-2; maybe TRBD1 (5 bases). Trimming took off 0 bases at V and 3 bases at J, with 12 bases between the two ends. The germline V gene encodes CDR1 SGHKS and CDR2 YYEKEE (reference sequence). This CDR3 is 15 amino acids long. The CDR3 DNA follows: TGTGCCAGCAGCTTGGTCGGGGCGTTTGACTATGGCTACACCTTC. Protein sequence: CASSLVGAFDYGYTF.

The chain is built from TRBV2 and TRBJ2-6; D gene ambiguous. V was cut by 4 bases and J by 0 bases, with 7 bases left in between. This CDR3 is built from 15 residues. CDR1 is SNHLY, CDR2 FYNNEI, per germline. The CDR3 region has the DNA TGTGCCAGCAGTGCCGGGCGCTCTGGGGCCAACGTCCTGACTTTC. Protein sequence: CASSAGRSGANVLTF.

This chain joins TRBV6-1 and TRBJ2-2; 10 bases line up with TRBD1. CDR1 is MNHNS and CDR2 is SASEGT in the germline V gene. The CDR3 runs to 15 residues. J was trimmed by 5 bases and V by 5 bases; bases with no gene match: 5. The CDR3: CASSRWTGGTGELFF. CDR3 nucleotides: TGTGCCAGCAGTCGTTGGACAGGGGGAACCGGGGAGCTGTTTTTT.

The V call is TRBV20-1, the J call TRBJ2-3, with 8 bases identical to TRBD2. Trimming cost V 4 bases and J 1 base; bases outside gene matches: 4. There are 14 residues in the CDR3. Per germline, CDR1 DFQATT and CDR2 SNEGSKA (reference sequence). The CDR3, as DNA: TGCAGTGCTACCGGGGGGGCCGGCACAGATACGCAGTATTTT. This gives the protein CSATGGAGTDTQYF.

The rearrangement links TRBV29-1 to TRBJ1-1; 8 nucleotides align to TRBD1. CDR1 and CDR2 (germline): SQVTM, ANQGSEA. CDR3 size: 13 residues. Trimming removed 7 bases from V and 7 bases from J; junction bases left unmatched: 11. The CDR3 nucleotides are TGCAGCGCTGGACAGGGAGGAGTAAGTGAAGCTTTCTTT. Its translation: CSAGQGGVSEAFF.

This clonotype was counted between two and nine times. The chain carries TRBV7-6 and TRBJ2-5; a weak D match, TRBD2 (6 bases). V lost 2 bases and J 4 bases, leaving 20 bases between the germline ends. The CDR3 has 17 residues. In germline, CDR1 is SGHVS, CDR2 FNYEAQ. The CDR3 DNA follows: TGTGCCAGCAGCTTAACCGCTAGCGAGTTGTCTTCAGAGACCCAGTACTTC. This gives the protein CASSLTASELSSETQYF. Drawing the rest from reference TRBV7-6 and TRBJ2-5, the complete variable domain is GAGVSQSPRYKVTKRGQDVALRCDPISGHVSLYWYRQALGQGPEFLTYFNYEAQQDKSGLPNDRFSAERPEGSISTLTIQRTEQRDSAMYRCASSLTASELSSETQYFGPGTRLLVL.

The V call is TRBV28, the J call TRBJ1-1; D possibly corresponds to TRBD1 (5 bases). This CDR3 region has 13 residues. Between the trimmed V and J ends, which lost 3 bases and 12 bases, there was a span of 17 bases. The V gene's germline CDR1 is MDHEN and CDR2 SYDVKM. The CDR3 is CASSFRDGIGTFF. The CDR3 nucleotides read TGTGCCAGCAGTTTCCGGGACGGTATAGGAACTTTCTTT.

This clonotype was seen a single time. This sequence joins TRBV12-3 or TRBV12-4 and TRBJ2-3, with D perhaps matching TRBD2 (7 bases). The CDR3 has 16 amino acids. Trimming shortened V by 3 bases and J by 4 bases, and 17 bases separated the two germline ends. The CDR3 DNA reads as TGTGCCAGCAGTTTTAGGGGGGGGGGAAGGTCAGATACGCAGTATTTT. Its protein product is CASSFRGGGRSDTQYF.

This clonotype has more than one count but fewer than ten. V usage is TRBV12-3 or TRBV12-4 and J usage is TRBJ2-4; D gene ambiguous. The CDR3 covers 15 residues. V lost 1 base, J lost 1 base, and 8 bases lay in between. The DNA for the CDR3 is TGTGCCAGCAGTTTAGACAGTGGGGCCAAAAACATTCAGTACTTC. Its translation: CASSLDSGAKNIQYF.

This clonotype was found a few times. CDR3 region: CASSVGGGGYTF. The DNA for the CDR3 is TGTGCCAGCAGCGTAGGGGGAGGAGGCTACACCTTC. The chain couples TRBV9 to TRBJ1-2; no clear D gene. The germline V gene encodes CDR1 SGDLS and CDR2 YYNGEE. Trimming pared 0 bases from V and 8 bases from J, leaving 8 bases between. The CDR3 runs 12 residues.

The chain uses TRBV7-9 and TRBJ2-7, with unresolved D. Germline CDR1 reads SEHNR; CDR2 reads FQNEAQ (reference sequence). The CDR3 is 17 residues long. V dropped 1 base and J dropped 0 bases, with 16 bases sitting between them. This CDR3 reads CASSLGAPIPNSYEQYF. CDR3 bases: TGTGCCAGCAGCTTAGGAGCTCCGATCCCCAACTCCTACGAGCAGTACTTC.

The V and J genes are TRBV6-2 or TRBV6-3 and TRBJ2-7; maybe TRBD1 (5 bases). Germline V gene data show CDR1 as MNHEY and CDR2 as SVGEGT. V lost 4 bases and J lost 3, with 10 bases in between. CDR3 length: 13 amino acids. The CDR3 region has the DNA TGTGCCAGCAGTTGGATAGGGGACTACGAGCAGTACTTC. Translated: CASSWIGDYEQYF.

This clonotype was counted a few times. This sequence joins TRBV12-3 or TRBV12-4 and TRBJ2-1, with TRBD2 identical over 11 bases. Trimming removed 7 bases from V and 4 bases from J; junction bases left unmatched: 6. The CDR3 is 15 residues long. In nucleotides, the CDR3 is TGTGCCAGCACCGCGACTAGCGGGGATTACAATGAGCAGTTCTTC. Translating gives CASTATSGDYNEQFF.

This clonotype was seen many times. This chain uses TRBV6-5 with TRBJ2-7; the D is unclear. CDR1 and CDR2 from the germline V gene are MNHEY and SVGAGI. This CDR3 is built from 15 residues. Trimming pared 5 bases from V and 0 bases from J, leaving 14 bases between. CDR3 sequence: CASSPSGVHSYEQYF. CDR3 sequence (DNA): TGTGCCAGCAGTCCCTCGGGCGTACACTCCTACGAGCAGTACTTC.

The CDR3: CAWREWTSGDYNEQFF. The CDR3 DNA reads TGTGCCTGGAGAGAATGGACTAGCGGGGACTACAATGAGCAGTTCTTC. V and J are TRBV30 and TRBJ2-1; 12 bases line up with TRBD2. The CDR3 is made up of 16 amino acids. The germline CDR1 and CDR2 sequences are GTSNPN and SVGIG (reference sequence). V shed 3 bases and J 3 bases; nucleotides not matched to a gene: 6. Supplemented by reference TRBV30 and TRBJ2-1, the full variable domain reads SQTIHQWPATLVQPVGSPLSLECTVEGTSNPNLYWYRQAAGRGLQLLFYSVGIGQISSEVPQNLSASRPQDRQFILSSKKLLLSDSGFYLCAWREWTSGDYNEQFFGPGTRLTVL.

The rearrangement uses TRBV20-1 and TRBJ1-1; D remains unclear. Germline V lookup: CDR1 DFQATT, CDR2 SNEGSKA (reference sequence). The germline V and J ends were trimmed by 4 bases and 3 bases, with 12 bases remaining between them. CDR3 length: 13 amino acids. The CDR3 loop reads CSATPGMYTEAFF. The CDR3 DNA reads as TGCAGTGCTACGCCGGGGATGTACACTGAAGCTTTCTTT.

This clonotype occurred a few times. The chain combines TRBV29-1 with TRBJ1-1, with TRBD1 identical over 7 bases. Losses at the gene ends were 7 bases for V and 5 bases for J; bases not matched to a gene: 7. In germline, CDR1 is SQVTM, CDR2 ANQGSEA. This CDR3 spans 12 amino acids. The CDR3 coding sequence is TGCAGCGCCGAGACAGGGTCAACTGAAGCTTTCTTT. Amino acid sequence: CSAETGSTEAFF. The full variable domain, rest sourced from reference TRBV29-1 and TRBJ1-1, is SAVISQKPSRDICQRGTSLTIQCQVDSQVTMMFWYRQQPGQSLTLIATANQGSEATYESGFVIDKFPISRPNLTFSTLTVSNMSPEDSSIYLCSAETGSTEAFFGQGTRLTVV.

In its sample, this clonotype was seen a few times. The rearrangement links TRBV14 to TRBJ2-2; D possibly corresponds to TRBD2 (5 bases). This CDR3 region has 13 residues. Germline CDR1 SGHDN, CDR2 FVKESK. The V gene lost 6 bases and the J gene lost 5 bases, with 10 bases spanning the gap. CDR3 sequence (DNA): TGTGCCAGCAGTCTCCAGCGGACCGGGGAGCTGTTTTTT. It is translated as CASSLQRTGELFF.

The chain has TRBV12-3 or TRBV12-4 and TRBJ2-7; 7 nucleotides agree with TRBD1. The V segment lost 4 bases and the J segment 3 bases; nucleotides outside the gene matches: 3. The CDR3 is 13 residues long. Here the CDR3 DNA reads TGTGCCAGCAGTTGGGACAGAAACTACGAGCAGTACTTC. This encodes CASSWDRNYEQYF.

The chain links TRBV20-1 to TRBJ2-1, with 10 bases identical to TRBD2. CDR1 DFQATT and CDR2 SNEGSKA come from the germline V gene (reference sequence). J was trimmed by 0 bases and V by 6 bases; bases with no gene match: 8. The CDR3 runs to 16 residues. The CDR3: CSANTRTSGSYNEQFF. The CDR3 DNA reads TGCAGTGCCAACACCAGGACTAGCGGCTCCTACAATGAGCAGTTCTTC.

This clonotype was seen a few times. The genes are TRBV6-5 and TRBJ2-1; D possibly matches TRBD1 or TRBD2 (5 bases each). The CDR3 extends over 13 amino acids. V lost 4 bases to trimming and J lost 8 bases, with 12 bases between them. The germline V gene encodes CDR1 MNHEY and CDR2 SVGAGI. The CDR3 is CASSSGRLYEQFF. The DNA of the CDR3 is TGTGCCAGCAGTTCGGGACGTCTGTATGAGCAGTTCTTC.

CDR3 amino acids: CASSFGLAWTDTQYF. CDR3 nucleotide sequence: TGTGCCAGCAGCTTTGGACTAGCTTGGACAGATACGCAGTATTTT. The chain carries TRBV7-9 and TRBJ2-3; TRBD2 aligns across 8 bases. This CDR3 comprises 15 residues. Germline trimming cut 3 bases from V and 3 bases from J; bases unmatched to any gene: 5. CDR1 is SEHNR and CDR2 is FQNEAQ in the germline V gene (reference sequence).

This clonotype has ten or more counts. The chain carries TRBV7-9 and TRBJ1-1, with 11 bases identical to TRBD1. The J segment lost 4 bases and the V segment lost 5 bases, leaving 9 bases of the junction unmatched. This CDR3 spans 16 amino acids. Germline V lookup: CDR1 SEHNR, CDR2 FQNEAQ (reference sequence). CDR3: CASSPGQGGRVTEAFF. For the CDR3, the DNA is TGTGCCAGCAGCCCGGGACAGGGGGGTAGGGTCACTGAAGCTTTCTTT.

This clonotype was counted at least ten times. V gene TRBV20-1 combines with J gene TRBJ1-2; the match to TRBD1 covers 10 bases. The V gene end was trimmed by 1 base and the J gene end by 7 bases; junction bases not matched to a gene: 6. Germline V lookup: CDR1 DFQATT, CDR2 SNEGSKA (reference sequence). CDR3 length: 14 residues. The CDR3 protein is CSARAGQGVGGYTF. The CDR3 region has the DNA TGCAGTGCTAGAGCCGGACAGGGGGTCGGTGGCTACACCTTC.

V is TRBV7-9 and J is TRBJ2-7; D is undetermined. CDR1 is SEHNR and CDR2 is FQNEAQ in the germline V gene (reference sequence). Deletions cut 10 bases from V and 4 bases from J, with 20 bases between. The CDR3 is 14 amino acids. The CDR3 region has the DNA TGTGCCACCTCATGGACCGCAAGCATTTACGAGCAGTACTTC. It specifies CATSWTASIYEQYF.

V gene TRBV6-5 combines with J gene TRBJ2-5; TRBD2 matches 8 bases. V dropped 0 bases and J dropped 1; count of bases not matched to a gene: 4. The CDR3 extends over 16 amino acids. Germline CDR1 and CDR2: MNHEY and SVGAGI. The CDR3 region is CASSYSVAGGQETQYF. The CDR3 coding sequence is TGTGCCAGCAGTTACTCAGTGGCGGGGGGCCAAGAGACCCAGTACTTC.

This chain joins TRBV18 and TRBJ2-7, with no clear D. The germline CDR1 and CDR2 sequences are KGHSH and LQKENI. The CDR3 is made up of 14 amino acids. Deletions cut 5 bases from V and 6 bases from J, with 17 bases between. The CDR3, as DNA: TGTGCCAGCTCAGTCGCGGTCCAATCGGGCGAGCAGTACTTC. Amino acid sequence: CASSVAVQSGEQYF.

This clonotype was found many times. V and J are TRBV20-1 and TRBJ1-1; D gene ambiguous. The CDR3 is 13 amino acids. Trimming removed 3 bases from V and 2 bases from J, with 10 bases in between. Germline V gene data show CDR1 as DFQATT and CDR2 as SNEGSKA (reference sequence). The CDR3 nucleotides read TGCAGTGCTAGTGTGATTACTAACACTGAAGCTTTCTTT. Protein product: CSASVITNTEAFF.

This clonotype was counted a few times. The rearrangement links TRBV10-3 to TRBJ1-1; a possible D gene is TRBD1 (6 bases). This CDR3 has 12 residues. Germline CDR1 ENHRY, CDR2 SYGVKD. Trimming left V 6 bases short and J 5 bases short, with 10 bases between. CDR3 DNA sequence: TGTGCCATCAGCCAAGGGGGTACTGAAGCTTTCTTT. This gives the protein CAISQGGTEAFF.

This sequence joins TRBV24-1 and TRBJ1-2; no reliable D call. Trimming stripped 4 bases from V and 3 bases from J, with 20 bases between. The CDR3 is made up of 17 amino acids. Germline lookup yields CDR1 KGHDR and CDR2 SFDVKD. The CDR3: CATSDRRRWGTDYGYTF. The CDR3 nucleotides read TGTGCCACCAGTGACCGCCGACGTTGGGGAACCGACTATGGCTACACCTTC.